Listed here is a single T cell receptor (beta chain). No patient received treatment before thyroid surgery. This CDR3 is 16 amino acids long. The germline V gene encodes CDR1 SGHDN and CDR2 FVKESK. The V and J ends lost 0 bases and 3 bases respectively, with 15 bases between them. This sample stems from a study of metastatic and nonmetastatic thyroid tumors. TCRdb re-clonotyped the PCR reads via MiXCR. The sample holds roughly 4,000 clones; roughly two fifths are singletons and the top ten take under 30%. The sequence derives from a male donor with papillary thyroid cancer or a benign thyroid nodule (not recorded which). Some clones in this sample may be carry-over from other donors' samples. The chain uses TRBV14 and TRBJ2-7; D is unresolved. Sequenced input: tumor tissue. DNA for the CDR3: TGTGCCAGCAGCCAAGATCGGCGGACCGGCCACTACGAGCAGTACTTC. It specifies CASSQDRRTGHYEQYF.